This entry is about one T cell receptor (beta chain). Antigen specificity is unknown. TCRdb's copy holds only in-frame clones and misses some; the assay was immunoSEQ multiplex PCR. The sample lists about 69,000 clones, around 90% occurring once. The CDR3 length is 15 residues. V lost 3 bases, J lost 5 bases, and 8 bases stayed unmatched. CDR1 SGHVS and CDR2 FNYEAQ come from the germline V gene. CD4+CD25+CD127- Tregs, CD4+CD25- non-Tregs, CD4 and CD8 cells were sorted. The source of the sample is a study of Tregs in tolerant kidney transplant recipients. Findings and caveats of the study: Antigen-driven expansion was suggested because donor-specific Tregs expanded more than all Tregs in tolerant patients. Validation in larger populations is needed because few patients were studied.

This clonotype was sampled from a human donor who received a combined kidney and bone marrow transplant. This sample comprised CD4+ T cells from blood, obtained before the transplant. V is TRBV7-6 and J is TRBJ1-2; the match to TRBD1 covers 8 bases. The CDR3 is CASSFSGGRGYGYTF. The CDR3 DNA follows: TGTGCCAGCAGCTTTTCAGGGGGCCGGGGATATGGCTACACCTTC.